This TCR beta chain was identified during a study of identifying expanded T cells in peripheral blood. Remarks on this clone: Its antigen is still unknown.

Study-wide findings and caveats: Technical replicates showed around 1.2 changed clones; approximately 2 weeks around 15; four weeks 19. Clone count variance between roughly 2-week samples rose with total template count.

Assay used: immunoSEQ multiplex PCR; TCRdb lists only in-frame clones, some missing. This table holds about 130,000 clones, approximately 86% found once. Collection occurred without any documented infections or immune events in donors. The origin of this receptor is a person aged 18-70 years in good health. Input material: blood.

CDR3 loop: CASSQDLLAGSADTQYF. The CDR3 DNA sequence: TGTGCCAGCAGCCAAGACCTGCTAGCGGGGAGCGCAGATACGCAGTATTTT. The genes are TRBV4-2 and TRBJ2-3; 9 nucleotides match TRBD2. Trimming at V came to 0 bases and at J to 4 bases, leaving 8 bases not matched to a gene. Per the germline V gene, CDR1 is LGHNA and CDR2 is YNFKEQ. There are 17 residues in the CDR3.